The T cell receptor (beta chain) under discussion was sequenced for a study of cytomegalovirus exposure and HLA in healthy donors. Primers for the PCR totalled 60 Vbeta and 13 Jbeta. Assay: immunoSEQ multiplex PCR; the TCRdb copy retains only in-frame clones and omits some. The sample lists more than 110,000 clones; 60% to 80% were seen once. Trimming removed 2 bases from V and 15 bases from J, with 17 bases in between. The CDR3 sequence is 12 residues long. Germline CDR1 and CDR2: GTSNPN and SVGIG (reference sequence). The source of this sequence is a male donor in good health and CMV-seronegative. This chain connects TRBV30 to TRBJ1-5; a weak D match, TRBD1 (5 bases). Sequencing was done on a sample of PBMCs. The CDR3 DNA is TGTGCCTGGAGTACGGGGGGTCAGACACGGCATTTT. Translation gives CAWSTGGQTRHF.